This T cell receptor beta chain came from a study of blood T cell repertoires in COVID-19 (dated by TCRdb to between 2020 and 2021). Study-wide context: Samples from collaborators originated in the United States, Italy and Spain and spanned both the acute and convalescent phases of COVID-19. The material from the prospective study consisted of cDNA or gDNA derived from T cells, B-cell-depleted T cells, or PBMCs. Deeply sampled blood TCRbeta repertoires from subjects exposed to, actively infected with, or recovered from COVID-19 were included in the dataset. The repertoires were made available in a free public database intended to serve as a resource for research on the immune response to SARS-CoV-2. Samples came from the ongoing ImmuneRACE study (first 160 participants) plus 1,254 subjects from 6 global collaborators. Sample metadata almost always included a de-identified subject ID, COVID-19 status, age in years and sex. Where available, HLA class I and class II types were taken from metadata supplied by the sample provider and were not determined by assay-based typing. The research as a whole found: The quantity of clinical and demographic metadata differed by source and by participant and was supplied without curation.

The immunoSEQ Assay, a bias-controlled multiplex PCR, was used to amplify TCRbeta CDR3 regions from genomic DNA. The study's own analysis went as follows. Within the assay, amplification of reference gene primers was used to estimate how many nucleated cells each sample contained. To quantify the absolute abundance of each unique TCRbeta CDR3 rearrangement, sequence reads were collapsed and filtered. For each sample, productive Simpson clonality was calculated by taking the square root of Simpson's diversity index across productive rearrangements. Held by TCRdb, this immuneACCESS table contains in-frame sequences only and omits some clones. Under half of the omission traces to an unresolved V gene where checked; the cause of the rest is unknown. The DNA was the basis for D and trimming; V, J and clone size are from that table. The sample includes tens of thousands of clones, with roughly 80% observed a single time. About 20% of the sample goes to the ten largest clones.

The collaborating institutions used their own protocols to collect whole blood in K2EDTA tubes. Collaborator samples were shipped for TCRbeta analysis as frozen whole blood, isolated PBMCs, or DNA extracted from either sample type. This clone has only one observation. The clone's antigen remains unknown. Within one base of it there is no much larger clone, and no base qualities were kept. Sequences LGHNT (CDR1) and FRNRAP (CDR2) are obtained from the germline V gene. From the cysteine up to the phenylalanine, the CDR3 has a length of 14 residues. The CDR3 DNA has 42 bases and is translated from base 1.

This sequence was found in a woman aged 60-75 years with acute or convalescent COVID-19. The sequenced material came from peripheral blood. The chain uses TRBV12-5 and TRBJ2-7; 9 bases in the middle match TRBD2. For the CDR3, the sequence is CATTPAGGPYEQYF. The nucleotide sequence reads TGTGCAACAACCCCCGCGGGGGGGCCCTACGAGCAGTACTTC.